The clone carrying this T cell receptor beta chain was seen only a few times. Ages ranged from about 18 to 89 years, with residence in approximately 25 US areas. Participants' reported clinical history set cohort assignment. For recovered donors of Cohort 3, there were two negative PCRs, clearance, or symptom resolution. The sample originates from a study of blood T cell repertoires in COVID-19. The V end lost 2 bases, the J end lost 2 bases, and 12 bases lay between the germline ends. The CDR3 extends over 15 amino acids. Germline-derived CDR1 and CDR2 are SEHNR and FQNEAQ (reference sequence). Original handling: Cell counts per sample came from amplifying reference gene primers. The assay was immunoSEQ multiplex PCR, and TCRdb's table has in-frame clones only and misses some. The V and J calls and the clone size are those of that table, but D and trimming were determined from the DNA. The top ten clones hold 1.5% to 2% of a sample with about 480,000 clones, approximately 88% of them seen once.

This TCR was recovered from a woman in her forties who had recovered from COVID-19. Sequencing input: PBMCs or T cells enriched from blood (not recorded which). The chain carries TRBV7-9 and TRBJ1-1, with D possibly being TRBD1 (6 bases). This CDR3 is CASSLRRGGNTEAFF. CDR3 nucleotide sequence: TGTGCCAGCAGCTTAAGGAGAGGGGGTAACACTGAAGCTTTCTTT.